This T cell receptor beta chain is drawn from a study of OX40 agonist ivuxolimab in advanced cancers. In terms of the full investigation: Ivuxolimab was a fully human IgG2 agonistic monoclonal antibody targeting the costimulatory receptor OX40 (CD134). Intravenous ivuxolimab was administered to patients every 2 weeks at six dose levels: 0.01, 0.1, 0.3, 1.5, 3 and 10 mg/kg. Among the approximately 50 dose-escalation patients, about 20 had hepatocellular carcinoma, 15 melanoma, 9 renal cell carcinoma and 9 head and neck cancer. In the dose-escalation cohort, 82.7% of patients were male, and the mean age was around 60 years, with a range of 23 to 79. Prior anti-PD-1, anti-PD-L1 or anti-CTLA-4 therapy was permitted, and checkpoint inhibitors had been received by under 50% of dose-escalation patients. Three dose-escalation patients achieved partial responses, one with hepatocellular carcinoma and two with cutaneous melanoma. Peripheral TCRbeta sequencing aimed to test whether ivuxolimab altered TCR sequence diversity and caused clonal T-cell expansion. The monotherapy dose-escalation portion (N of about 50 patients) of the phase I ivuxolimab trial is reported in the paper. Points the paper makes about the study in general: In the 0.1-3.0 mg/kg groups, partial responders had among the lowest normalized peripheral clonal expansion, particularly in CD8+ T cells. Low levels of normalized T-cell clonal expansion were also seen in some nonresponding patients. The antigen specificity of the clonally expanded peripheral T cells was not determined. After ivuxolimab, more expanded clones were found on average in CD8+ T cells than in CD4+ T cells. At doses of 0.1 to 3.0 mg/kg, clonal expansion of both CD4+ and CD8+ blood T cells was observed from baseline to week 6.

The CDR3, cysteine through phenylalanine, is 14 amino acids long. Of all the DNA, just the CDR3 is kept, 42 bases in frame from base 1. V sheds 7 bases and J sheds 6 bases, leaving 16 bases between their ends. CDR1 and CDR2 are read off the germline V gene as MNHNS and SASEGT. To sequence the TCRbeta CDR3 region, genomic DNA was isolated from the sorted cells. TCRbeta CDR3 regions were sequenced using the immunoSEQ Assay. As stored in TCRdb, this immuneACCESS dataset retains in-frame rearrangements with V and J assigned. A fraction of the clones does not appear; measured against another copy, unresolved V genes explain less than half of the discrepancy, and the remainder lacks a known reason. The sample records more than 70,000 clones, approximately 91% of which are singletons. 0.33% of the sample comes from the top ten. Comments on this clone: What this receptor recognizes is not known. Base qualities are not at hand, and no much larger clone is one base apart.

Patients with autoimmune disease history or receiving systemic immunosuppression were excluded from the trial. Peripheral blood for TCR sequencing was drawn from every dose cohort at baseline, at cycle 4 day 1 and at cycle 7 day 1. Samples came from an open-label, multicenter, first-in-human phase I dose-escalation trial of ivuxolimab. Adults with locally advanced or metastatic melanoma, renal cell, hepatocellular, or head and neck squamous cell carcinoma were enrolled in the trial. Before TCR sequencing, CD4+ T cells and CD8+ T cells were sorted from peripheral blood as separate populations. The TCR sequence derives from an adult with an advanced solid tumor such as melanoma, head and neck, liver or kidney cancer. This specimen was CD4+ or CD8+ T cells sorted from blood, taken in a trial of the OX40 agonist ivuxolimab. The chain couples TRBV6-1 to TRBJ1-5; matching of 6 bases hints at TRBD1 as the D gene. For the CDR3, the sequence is CASTEGGAIQPQHF. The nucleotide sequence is TGTGCCAGCACGGAGGGGGGGGCTATTCAGCCCCAGCATTTT.